Each of the 8 T cell receptor beta chains below was sequenced from the same sample in a study of T cell clonotyping in hematopoietic cell transplantation (dated by TCRdb to about 2021). Library preparation employed the immunoSEQ multiplex PCR assay. This immuneACCESS table, as held by TCRdb, lists in-frame sequences with V and J called but not all clones. Of the missing ones, under half trace to an unresolved V gene in checked studies; the others have no known cause. A total of 17,000 or so clones appear in this sample, roughly nine tenths of them only once. The leading ten clones occupy about 2.9% of the sample. Source material: peripheral blood mononuclear cells. The receptors shown here come from a middle-aged man in good health. Some clones in this sample may be carry-over from other donors' samples.

This rearrangement joins TRBV6-1 to TRBJ2-2; no clear D gene. The germline V gene has CDR1 MNHNS and CDR2 SASEGT. V dropped 4 bases and J dropped 3 bases, with 6 bases sitting between them. This CDR3 spans 13 amino acids. The CDR3: CASSVVDTGELFF. The CDR3 nucleotides are TGTGCCAGCAGTGTAGTAGACACCGGGGAGCTGTTTTTT.

V is TRBV6-5 and J is TRBJ1-1; TRBD1 might be the D (5 bases). The CDR3 length is 15 residues. Germline V lookup: CDR1 MNHEY, CDR2 SVGAGI. Trimming took 7 bases from V and 6 from J, leaving 21 bases between them. CDR3 DNA: TGTGCCAGCACCTACAACGTGGGGCAGTGGGCTGAAGCTTTCTTT. This translates into CASTYNVGQWAEAFF.

This sequence joins TRBV14 and TRBJ1-2; D is ambiguous. The V gene's germline CDR1 is SGHDN and CDR2 FVKESK. V was clipped by 4 bases and J by 3 bases, with 9 bases between them. This CDR3 comprises 13 residues. The CDR3 coding sequence is TGTGCCAGCAGCCTCTTAGGCTACTATGGCTACACCTTC. Translation gives CASSLLGYYGYTF.

The CDR3 is CASSFTGNTEAFF. CDR3 nucleotides: TGTGCCAGCAGCTTCACAGGGAACACTGAAGCTTTCTTT. V usage is TRBV9 and J usage is TRBJ1-1; tentative D call: TRBD1 (5 bases). Germline CDR1 and CDR2: SGDLS and YYNGEE. The V and J ends lost 4 bases and 1 base respectively, with 8 bases between them. The CDR3 spans 13 residues.

The gene calls are TRBV7-2 and TRBJ1-2; D is possibly TRBD1 (5 bases). The CDR3 loop spans 15 amino acids. From germline, CDR1 is SGHTA and CDR2 FQGNSA. Trimming cost V 8 bases and J 5 bases, with 21 bases left between them. The CDR3 loop reads CASGKRDAKAYGYTF. Written as DNA, the CDR3 is TGTGCCAGCGGCAAGCGGGACGCCAAAGCGTATGGCTACACCTTC.

The DNA of the CDR3 is TGCGCCAGCAGCGTGGACAGTTACACCGGGGAGCTGTTTTTT. This encodes CASSVDSYTGELFF. The J gene is TRBJ2-2, the V gene TRBV5-1, with D maybe TRBD1 (6 bases). Germline V gives CDR1 SGHRS, CDR2 YFSETQ. The V and J ends lost 4 bases and 3 bases respectively, with 10 bases between them. There are 14 residues in the CDR3.

The rearrangement uses TRBV28 and TRBJ1-2; D is possibly TRBD1 (6 bases). V shed 5 bases and J shed 7 bases, with 17 bases lying between them. Germline V gene data show CDR1 as MDHEN and CDR2 as SYDVKM. There are 14 residues in the CDR3. Here the CDR3 DNA reads TGTGCCAGCAGTACCTCCGGGGAGGGGGGTGGCTACACCTTC. This gives the protein CASSTSGEGGGYTF.

The gene calls are TRBV4-1 and TRBJ2-1; D possibly matches TRBD1 or TRBD2 (6 bases each). CDR1 is MGHRA and CDR2 is YSYEKL in the germline V gene. Trimming removed 0 bases from V and 8 bases from J, with 11 bases in between. The CDR3 has 14 amino acids. CDR3 coding DNA: TGCGCCAGCAGCCAAGATCGGGGGCGCGATGAGCAGTTCTTC. Its translation is CASSQDRGRDEQFF.